This T cell receptor beta chain came from a study of response to subunit inactivated influenza vaccine. This clonotype occurred a few times. The target antigen is unknown. Germline V gene sequence: CDR1 DFQATT, CDR2 SNEGSKA (reference sequence). Trimming removed 1 base from V and 3 bases from J, with 10 bases in between. The length of the CDR3 is 14 residues. From the RT-PCR reads, TCRdb called clonotypes with MiXCR, one entry per CDR3 protein. The sample carries 710,000 or so distinct CDR3 sequences, around 14% recorded once. Study-wide findings and caveats: There was a suggestion from the authors that each seasonal influenza vaccination recruits few new T cells.

The V gene is TRBV20-1, the J gene TRBJ2-1; D is unclear. The material was PBMCs from blood, obtained roughly 12 days after vaccination. This receptor was obtained from a middle-aged man who received an inactivated influenza vaccine. CDR3 amino acids: CSARGGVDYNEQFF. As DNA, the CDR3 is TGCAGTGCTAGAGGGGGTGTTGACTACAATGAGCAGTTCTTC.